This TCR beta chain was sequenced for a study of T cell responses to AZD1222 COVID-19 vaccine. Second-dose intervals near 4 or 12 weeks were combined. Study-level findings and limits: Regions 160-218 and 743-854 held dominance among vaccine-associated CD4 TCRs, which spanned spike. Only five to seven AZD1222 recipients were seropositive at baseline.

In the case of this clone: Its antigen remains unidentified.

This CDR3 comprises 16 residues. The germline V gene encodes CDR1 LGHDT and CDR2 YNNKEL (reference sequence). V was shortened by 6 bases and J by 8 bases, with 20 bases between the two germline ends. Sequencing used immunoSEQ multiplex PCR; TCRdb keeps in-frame clones, though not all of them. The data contain 200,000 or so clones, 93% of them singletons. This chain uses TRBV3-1 (or the pseudogene TRBV3-2) with TRBJ1-6; possibly TRBD1 for D (5 bases). This sample comprised peripheral blood, obtained 28 days after the second AZD1222 dose. The receptor comes from an adult who received the AZD1222 COVID-19 vaccine. CDR3 residues: CASRGSWGSGHSPLHF. Here the CDR3 DNA reads TGTGCCAGCAGGGGTTCGTGGGGCAGCGGGCATTCACCCCTCCACTTT.